Presented here are 16 T cell receptor beta chains from one specimen sequenced in a study of regulatory T cells in long-lasting Graves disease. Time point meaning: newly diagnosed GD, antithyroid drugs for less than 3 months. Extracted PBMC RNA gave rise to the TCR library. Construction of the TCR beta libraries employed iRepertoire HTBI primers in conjunction with Arm-PCR of CDR3 regions. TCRdb re-called the multiplex PCR reads through MiXCR, storing one row per CDR3 protein. The sample yields some 460,000 distinct CDR3 sequences, roughly 17% seen once. These data also featured in a second study, about T cells in Graves' hyperthyroidism and ophthalmopathy.

The starting material was peripheral blood mononuclear cells (PBMCs), obtained at new diagnosis, from a patient treated with antithyroid drugs. These receptors came from a man in his forties with Graves disease.

This clonotype has at least ten counts. The chain combines TRBV11-2 with TRBJ2-3; 14 bases map to TRBD2. Trimming cost V 5 bases and J 1 base; bases outside gene matches: 8. The germline gives CDR1 SGHAT, CDR2 FQNNGV. CDR3 length: 18 amino acids. The CDR3 DNA reads TGTGCCAGCAGCACCGGGACTAGCGGGAGCTTCCGCACAGATACGCAGTATTTT. Protein sequence: CASSTGTSGSFRTDTQYF.

The table lists this clonotype with many counts. The chain carries TRBV20-1 and TRBJ2-7; D is ambiguous. Germline CDR1 is DFQATT and CDR2 is SNEGSKA (reference sequence). The CDR3 contains 12 residues. V shed 3 bases and J shed 1 base, with 7 bases lying between them. CDR3 bases: TGCAGTGCTAGTAAACCGTCCTACGAGCAGTACTTC. Translated: CSASKPSYEQYF.

This clonotype was detected ten times or more. The V and J genes are TRBV11-2 and TRBJ2-5; D gene uncertain. The germline V gene has CDR1 SGHAT and CDR2 FQNNGV. The germline V and J ends were trimmed by 1 base and 2 bases, with 11 bases remaining between them. The CDR3 is 15 amino acids. In nucleotides, the CDR3 is TGTGCCAGCAGCTTAGTAGGCTCAGTACAAGAGACCCAGTACTTC. It codes for CASSLVGSVQETQYF.

The gene calls are TRBV5-1 and TRBJ1-2; 9 nucleotides match TRBD1. This CDR3 has 14 amino acids. Germline assignment: CDR1 SGHRS and CDR2 YFSETQ. Unmatched junction bases numbered 10, after V lost 7 bases and J lost 6 bases. CDR3 sequence reads: CASGREGTGNGYTF. For the CDR3, the DNA is TGCGCCAGCGGCCGGGAAGGGACAGGGAATGGCTACACCTTC.

This chain links TRBV7-9 with TRBJ2-5, with D perhaps matching TRBD1 (6 bases). CDR1 is SEHNR and CDR2 is FQNEAQ in the germline V gene (reference sequence). Trimming removed 6 bases at V and 0 bases at J, with 11 bases between. This CDR3 contains 14 residues. CDR3 coding DNA: TGTGCCAGCAGAGGGGGAATGTACCAAGAGACCCAGTACTTC. Its translation: CASRGGMYQETQYF.

This chain links TRBV3-1 with TRBJ2-5; TRBD1 matches 9 bases. The trim removed 2 bases at V and 3 bases at J, leaving 7 bases unmatched. The CDR3 is 16 amino acids. Germline loops: CDR1 LGHDT, CDR2 YNNKEL (reference sequence). CDR3 protein: CASSQSGTGLEETQYF. In nucleotides, the CDR3 is TGTGCCAGCAGCCAATCCGGGACAGGGCTAGAAGAGACCCAGTACTTC.

This clonotype was seen repeatedly, ten times or more. V gene TRBV28 combines with J gene TRBJ1-4; a possible D gene is TRBD1 (6 bases). The V end was cut by 3 bases, the J end by 3 bases, with 11 bases between. The V gene's germline CDR1 is MDHEN and CDR2 SYDVKM. The CDR3 has 15 amino acids. CDR3 protein: CASSLGHGSNEKLFF. The CDR3 DNA reads TGTGCCAGCAGTTTGGGACACGGATCTAATGAAAAACTGTTTTTT.

For the CDR3, the DNA is TGTGCTAGTGGTAGGGGACTCAGGGGGAACTACGAGCAGTACTTC. As protein: CASGRGLRGNYEQYF. The chain combines TRBV12-5 with TRBJ2-7, with D possibly matching TRBD1 (7 bases). CDR1 LGHNT and CDR2 FRNRAP come from the germline V gene. The CDR3 has 15 amino acids. V lost 5 bases and J lost 3, with 17 bases in between.

In regard to this clonotype: Relative to the germline gene, one junction end is altered; a read error may explain this. CDR3 loop: CASSLRAVVEF. Written as DNA, the CDR3 is TGTGCCAGCAGCCTAAGGGCGGTAGTGGAATTC. This chain links TRBV28 with TRBJ2-4, with D unresolved. The CDR3 is 11 amino acids. The V gene's germline CDR1 is MDHEN and CDR2 SYDVKM. Drawing the rest from reference TRBV28 and TRBJ2-4, the complete variable domain is DVKVTQSSRYLVKRTGEKVFLECVQDMDHENMFWYRQDPGLGLRLIYFSYDVKMKEKGDIPEGYSVSREKKERFSLILESASTNQTSMYLCASSLRAVVEFGAGTRLSVL.

This clonotype was seen at least ten times. The chain joins TRBV6-1 to TRBJ1-5; D is ambiguous. The CDR3 length is 14 residues. CDR1 MNHNS and CDR2 SASEGT come from the germline V gene. V gave up 7 bases and J gave up 0 bases, with 10 bases separating them. CDR3: CASIQQYSNQPQHF. In DNA form, the CDR3 reads TGTGCCAGCATTCAGCAATATAGCAATCAGCCCCAGCATTTT.

In its sample, this clonotype was seen once. This chain joins TRBV28 and TRBJ1-5; the match to TRBD1 covers 9 bases. Germline lookup yields CDR1 MDHEN and CDR2 SYDVKM. This CDR3 contains 18 residues. With V trimmed by 5 bases and J by 1 base, 12 bases remained unmatched. The chain's CDR3 is CASSPRGQGLGSNQPQHF. The CDR3 bases are TGTGCCAGCAGTCCCAGGGGACAGGGTTTAGGGAGCAATCAGCCCCAGCATTTT.

This clonotype was observed a handful of times. The chain combines TRBV6-2 or TRBV6-3 with TRBJ1-5, with D possibly being TRBD1 (6 bases). This CDR3 has 15 residues. Trimming cost V 5 bases and J 4 bases, with 15 bases left between them. Per germline, CDR1 MNHEY and CDR2 SVGEGT. The CDR3 here is CASSEARTVNQPQHF. CDR3 nucleotides: TGTGCCAGCAGTGAAGCGAGGACAGTTAATCAGCCCCAGCATTTT.

In its sample, this clonotype was seen many times. The chain employs TRBV11-3 and TRBJ2-3, with 7 bases identical to TRBD2. Germline values: CDR1 SGHNT, CDR2 YENEEA. The CDR3 contains 15 residues. With 5 bases clipped from V and 6 bases from J, the junction kept 11 bases outside the gene matches. DNA for the CDR3: TGTGCCAGCAGCCCATCGTACGGGGGGTCGGATACGCAGTATTTT. It is translated as CASSPSYGGSDTQYF.

This clonotype has just a few counts. This sequence joins TRBV5-1 and TRBJ2-3; TRBD1 aligns across 8 bases. Germline V CDR1 and CDR2: SGHRS, YFSETQ. The CDR3 sequence is 16 residues long. J gave up 6 bases and V 1 base, and 10 bases lay outside the gene matches. CDR3 sequence: CASSLSRTGMSDTQYF. CDR3 sequence (DNA): TGCGCCAGCAGCTTGTCTCGGACAGGGATGTCGGATACGCAGTATTTT.

In this sample, this clonotype turned up many times. The CDR3 region is CSASRVGQETQYF. Written as DNA, the CDR3 is TGCAGTGCTAGTCGGGTGGGACAAGAGACCCAGTACTTC. V and J are TRBV20-1 and TRBJ2-5; D gene unclear. With 3 bases removed from V and 2 bases from J, the gap between germline ends came to 10 bases. Germline lookup yields CDR1 DFQATT and CDR2 SNEGSKA (reference sequence). This CDR3 spans 13 amino acids.

This clonotype was found many times. The rearrangement uses TRBV5-1 and TRBJ2-6; 9 bases are a match to TRBD1. V dropped 4 bases and J dropped 1; count of bases not matched to a gene: 9. Germline-derived CDR1 and CDR2 are SGHRS and YFSETQ. The CDR3 is 18 residues long. This chain's CDR3 is CASSPGGQGLSGANVLTF. The DNA for the CDR3 is TGCGCCAGCAGCCCCGGTGGACAGGGGTTATCTGGGGCCAACGTCCTGACTTTC.